One sample yielded the 14 T cell receptor beta chains listed below, sequenced in a study of identical twins (dated by TCRdb to 2015 to 2016). The protocol used for the library was 5' RACE. Instrument on record: Illumina HiSeq 2000. Clones were called with MiXCR by TCRdb after fastp trimmed the public reads at Q25, and only in-frame beta chains were retained. Duplicate CDR3 protein sequences are folded into a single record with the most common DNA and genes. The sample profile shows 500,000 to 700,000 distinct CDR3 sequences; about 7.1% of them were found once. In total, the top ten clones hold roughly 1.6% of the sample. These data also formed part of another study, on yellow fever vaccine responses in identical twins.

The source material was PBMCs. These receptors all come from a woman aged 18 to 35 in good health.

The chain employs TRBV6-1 and TRBJ1-5; a possible D gene is TRBD1 (5 bases). Looked up from germline, CDR1 is MNHNS and CDR2 is SASEGT. CDR3 size: 14 residues. Trimming removed 6 bases from V and 0 bases from J, with 9 bases in between. The CDR3 DNA reads TGTGCCAGCAGAAAGGGACCTAGCAATCAGCCCCAGCATTTT. Translation: CASRKGPSNQPQHF.

This clonotype was recorded at least ten times. The V gene is TRBV28, the J gene TRBJ2-3; no definite D call. Germline V gives CDR1 MDHEN, CDR2 SYDVKM. The CDR3 sequence is 13 residues long. Trimming left V 6 bases short and J 0 bases short, with 7 bases between. CDR3: CASRETSTDTQYF. The CDR3 coding sequence is TGTGCCAGCAGGGAGACTAGCACAGATACGCAGTATTTT.

This rearrangement joins TRBV6-5 to TRBJ2-7, with 8 bases fitting TRBD1. This CDR3 region has 16 residues. Germline assignment: CDR1 MNHEY and CDR2 SVGAGI. Germline trimming cut 0 bases from V and 7 bases from J; bases unmatched to any gene: 11. CDR3 nucleotide sequence: TGTGCCAGCAGTTACTCGGCAGGGGGCAACTCGTGGGAGCAGTACTTC. It encodes CASSYSAGGNSWEQYF.

This clonotype was detected a few times. The gene calls are TRBV14 and TRBJ1-4; TRBD1 is a possible D gene (5 bases). The germline V gene has CDR1 SGHDN and CDR2 FVKESK. This CDR3 is 16 amino acids long. V was trimmed by 0 bases and J by 0 bases, leaving 8 bases between them. This CDR3 is CASSQDGGATNEKLFF. Written as DNA, the CDR3 is TGTGCCAGCAGCCAAGATGGGGGTGCAACTAATGAAAAACTGTTTTTT.

This clonotype was picked up a small number of times. The chain links TRBV5-1 to TRBJ2-1; D is possibly TRBD2 (5 bases). The CDR3 has 15 residues. Trimming removed 2 bases at V and 0 bases at J, with 9 bases between. CDR1 is SGHRS and CDR2 is YFSETQ in the germline V gene. CDR3 in amino acids: CASSFGLTSYNEQFF. Written as DNA, the CDR3 is TGCGCCAGCAGCTTTGGACTTACCTCCTACAATGAGCAGTTCTTC.

This clonotype has ten or more counts. This chain uses TRBV5-1 with TRBJ1-2; a possible D gene is TRBD1 (5 bases). V lost 0 bases and J 6 bases, leaving 12 bases between the germline ends. The CDR3 has 14 amino acids. CDR1 SGHRS and CDR2 YFSETQ come from the germline V gene. The CDR3 is CASSLEGPGHGYTF. The DNA of the CDR3 is TGCGCCAGCAGCTTGGAAGGGCCAGGGCATGGCTACACCTTC.

This clonotype has at least ten counts. The rearrangement uses TRBV20-1 and TRBJ2-4; D remains unclear. V lost 0 bases, J lost 1 base, and 16 bases lay in between. This CDR3 region has 17 residues. Germline CDR1 is DFQATT and CDR2 is SNEGSKA (reference sequence). CDR3 loop: CSARDLRNLVAKNIQYF. The CDR3, as DNA: TGCAGTGCTAGAGATCTCCGGAACTTAGTGGCCAAAAACATTCAGTACTTC.

This clonotype turned up a few times. The CDR3 nucleotides read TGTGCCAGCAGCCAAGTGGGACGGCGCACAGATACGCAGTATTTT. Protein sequence: CASSQVGRRTDTQYF. The gene calls are TRBV3-1 and TRBJ2-3; D tentatively fits TRBD1 or TRBD2 (5 bases each). Germline CDR1 LGHDT, CDR2 YNNKEL (reference sequence). Deletions cut 1 base from V and 1 base from J, with 9 bases between. CDR3 length: 15 amino acids.

In this sample, this clonotype turned up many times. The rearrangement uses TRBV20-1 and TRBJ2-7; TRBD1 might be the D (6 bases). The CDR3 has 13 residues. Germline V gene sequence: CDR1 DFQATT, CDR2 SNEGSKA (reference sequence). Trimming took off 3 bases at V and 2 bases at J, with 11 bases between the two ends. The CDR3 protein is CSASNPGAYEQYF. The CDR3 DNA reads TGCAGTGCTAGTAACCCAGGGGCCTACGAGCAGTACTTC.

This chain connects TRBV7-9 to TRBJ2-5; D is uncertain. The germline V gene has CDR1 SEHNR and CDR2 FQNEAQ (reference sequence). This CDR3 spans 15 amino acids. V was cut by 1 base and J by 2 bases, with 11 bases left in between. CDR3 sequence reads: CASSLGSVSQETQYF. The DNA for the CDR3 is TGTGCCAGCAGCTTAGGCTCAGTATCTCAAGAGACCCAGTACTTC.

Ten or more counts support this clonotype. The chain joins TRBV12-3 or TRBV12-4 to TRBJ2-3; the D call may be TRBD1 or TRBD2 (6 bases each). The V and J ends lost 7 bases and 0 bases respectively, with 23 bases between them. The CDR3 spans 18 residues. Here the CDR3 reads CASTRGLLHLSSTDTQYF. CDR3 nucleotides: TGTGCCAGCACCCGGGGGCTACTTCATCTCTCTAGCACAGATACGCAGTATTTT.

The chain carries TRBV4-2 and TRBJ2-3; D call uncertain. Germline CDR1 LGHNA, CDR2 YNFKEQ. The CDR3 loop spans 15 amino acids. Between the trimmed V and J ends, which lost 0 bases and 4 bases, there was a span of 11 bases. CDR3 sequence: CASSQDPRPADTQYF. DNA of the CDR3: TGTGCCAGCAGCCAAGACCCCAGACCCGCAGATACGCAGTATTTT.

This clonotype was detected many times. The chain carries TRBV12-3 or TRBV12-4 and TRBJ2-1; D unclear. V was clipped by 0 bases and J by 1 base, with 4 bases between them. The CDR3 runs 14 residues. The CDR3 here is CASSLAWSYNEQFF. The CDR3 DNA reads TGTGCCAGCAGTTTAGCATGGTCCTACAATGAGCAGTTCTTC.

This clonotype occurred many times. The chain joins TRBV4-1 to TRBJ2-1, with 8 nucleotides matching TRBD2. The CDR3 covers 15 residues. The germline V gene encodes CDR1 MGHRA and CDR2 YSYEKL. V was clipped by 5 bases and J by 0 bases; unmatched bases: 3. The CDR3 DNA sequence: TGCGCCAGCAGCGGGCGGGGGGTCTCCTACAATGAGCAGTTCTTC. Protein: CASSGRGVSYNEQFF.